These 29 T cell receptor beta chains were all obtained from the same sample, sequenced in a study of blood T cell repertoires in COVID-19. TCRdb's copy holds only in-frame clones and misses some; the assay was immunoSEQ multiplex PCR. Here the sample spans about 220,000 clones, 80% to 90% being singletons. Sequencing was done on a sample of PBMCs or T cells enriched from blood (not recorded which). The receptors derive from a woman aged 45-65 years who had been exposed to COVID-19.

This chain connects TRBV9 to TRBJ2-1, with 11 bases identical to TRBD2. CDR1 and CDR2 from the germline V gene are SGDLS and YYNGEE. The CDR3 sequence is 17 residues long. The trim removed 0 bases at V and 7 bases at J, leaving 9 bases unmatched. CDR3 sequence: CASSVDGGGLAGNEQFF. The CDR3 bases are TGTGCCAGCAGCGTAGATGGGGGCGGACTAGCGGGTAATGAGCAGTTCTTC.

In its sample, this clone was seen once. The genes are TRBV15 and TRBJ1-2, with TRBD1 matching over 7 bases. This CDR3 contains 13 residues. V trimming: 6 bases; J trimming: 1 base; junction bases outside the gene matches: 2. Germline values: CDR1 LNHNV, CDR2 YYDKDF (reference sequence). This chain's CDR3 is CATRTGRNYGYTF. CDR3 nucleotide sequence: TGTGCCACCAGGACAGGGCGTAACTATGGCTACACCTTC.

This clone has only a few counts. The chain is built from TRBV12-3 or TRBV12-4 and TRBJ2-1; D call uncertain. V was shortened by 0 bases and J by 6 bases, with 6 bases between the two germline ends. CDR3 length: 13 residues. CDR3 loop: CASSLASFNEQFF. The CDR3 bases are TGTGCCAGCAGTTTAGCGTCGTTCAATGAGCAGTTCTTC.

This clone was counted a single time. This chain links TRBV19 with TRBJ2-1, with 10 bases matching TRBD1. The germline V gene encodes CDR1 LNHDA and CDR2 SQIVND (reference sequence). With V trimmed by 5 bases and J by 2 bases, 9 bases remained unmatched. There are 17 residues in the CDR3. CDR3 region: CASSPTLGTGAYNEQFF. Written as DNA, the CDR3 is TGTGCCAGTAGTCCCACCCTCGGGACAGGGGCCTACAATGAGCAGTTCTTC.

The J gene is TRBJ1-1, the V gene TRBV19; D gene ambiguous. Trimming removed 6 bases at V and 1 base at J, with 18 bases between. CDR3 size: 16 residues. Germline CDR1 reads LNHDA; CDR2 reads SQIVND (reference sequence). The CDR3 loop reads CASSRGIGFGNTEAFF. The CDR3 coding sequence is TGTGCCAGTAGCCGGGGTATAGGCTTTGGGAACACTGAAGCTTTCTTT.

The genes are TRBV7-9 and TRBJ1-4, with unresolved D. CDR3 length equals 11 residues. V was shortened by 6 bases and J by 5 bases, with 4 bases between the two germline ends. Germline assignment: CDR1 SEHNR and CDR2 FQNEAQ (reference sequence). Here the CDR3 DNA reads TGTGCCAGCAGACTAAATGAAAAACTGTTTTTT. It yields the protein CASRLNEKLFF. The full variable domain, its missing parts supplied by reference TRBV7-9 and TRBJ1-4, is DTGVSQNPRHKITKRGQNVTFRCDPISEHNRLYWYRQTLGQGPEFLTYFQNEAQLEKSRLLSDRFSAERPKGSFSTLEIQRTEQGDSAMYLCASRLNEKLFFGSGTQLSVL.

This sequence joins TRBV11-2 and TRBJ2-5, with 7 nucleotides matching TRBD1. The CDR3 is 14 residues long. The V gene's germline CDR1 is SGHAT and CDR2 FQNNGV. With V trimmed by 5 bases and J by 1 base, 4 bases remained unmatched. The DNA for the CDR3 is TGTGCCAGCAGCAGGGACAGATCCCAAGAGACCCAGTACTTC. Protein sequence: CASSRDRSQETQYF.

The chain joins TRBV5-1 to TRBJ2-1, with 9 bases fitting TRBD1. The CDR3 loop spans 16 amino acids. Germline loops: CDR1 SGHRS, CDR2 YFSETQ. The V and J ends lost 4 bases and 9 bases, in that order; junction bases with no gene match: 14. Here the CDR3 reads CASSPIDRGISFEQFF. CDR3 bases: TGCGCCAGCAGCCCCATTGACAGGGGGATTTCTTTTGAGCAGTTCTTC.

In this sample, this clone turned up once. CDR3 bases: TGCGCCAGCAGCTTCCTCGGGGAGGAGGGGGGACAGAGAAAGGCTTTCTTT. Residues: CASSFLGEEGGQRKAFF. The V call is TRBV5-1, the J call TRBJ1-1; 7 bases map to TRBD1. The V gene end was trimmed by 2 bases and the J gene end by 11 bases; junction bases not matched to a gene: 21. The CDR3 loop spans 17 amino acids. Looked up from germline, CDR1 is SGHRS and CDR2 is YFSETQ.

The chain uses TRBV6-2 or TRBV6-3 and TRBJ2-5; 7 bases line up with TRBD2. This CDR3 contains 14 residues. The V segment lost 6 bases and the J segment 5 bases; nucleotides outside the gene matches: 9. Germline loops: CDR1 MNHEY, CDR2 SVGEGT. For the CDR3, the DNA is TGTGCCAGCAGCAAAGGACTAGAGGGGGAGACCCAGTACTTC. It yields the protein CASSKGLEGETQYF.

V is TRBV5-8 and J is TRBJ1-3; D is possibly TRBD1 (5 bases). V dropped 0 bases and J dropped 2 bases, with 6 bases sitting between them. The CDR3 runs 14 residues. Germline loops: CDR1 SGHTS, CDR2 YDEGEE. The CDR3 here is CASSLAGPGNTIYF. The DNA for the CDR3 is TGTGCCAGCAGCTTGGCAGGGCCTGGAAACACCATATATTTT.

This clone was recorded once. The chain employs TRBV7-8 and TRBJ1-1, with TRBD1 as a possible D gene (6 bases). V was shortened by 8 bases and J by 4 bases, with 11 bases between the two germline ends. The germline CDR1 and CDR2 sequences are SGHVS and FQNEAQ. This CDR3 contains 12 residues. CDR3 sequence reads: CASRRGGTEAFF. CDR3 in DNA: TGTGCCAGCCGAAGGGGGGGCACTGAAGCTTTCTTT. The whole variable domain, filled in from reference TRBV7-8 and TRBJ1-1, reads GAGVSQSPRYKVAKRGQDVALRCDPISGHVSLFWYQQALGQGPEFLTYFQNEAQLDKSGLPSDRFFAERPEGSVSTLKIQRTQQEDSAVYLCASRRGGTEAFFGQGTRLTVV.

V is TRBV6-2 or TRBV6-3 and J is TRBJ2-1, with TRBD1 identical over 10 bases. Per the germline V gene, CDR1 is MNHEY and CDR2 is SVGEGT. This CDR3 has 15 amino acids. V was pared by 5 bases and J by 7 bases, with 8 bases of the junction left unmatched. The CDR3 DNA reads TGTGCCAGCAGTCGAACCGGACAGGGGGGGAATGAGCAGTTCTTC. Residues: CASSRTGQGGNEQFF.

This chain uses TRBV5-8 with TRBJ2-7; possibly TRBD2 for D (7 bases). The V and J ends lost 3 bases and 0 bases respectively, with 13 bases between them. This CDR3 is 15 amino acids long. Germline lookup yields CDR1 SGHTS and CDR2 YDEGEE. The DNA for the CDR3 is TGTGCCAGCAGCTGGGAGGGGGTTAGCTCCTACGAGCAGTACTTC. Translation: CASSWEGVSSYEQYF.

This clone occurred once. CDR3 bases: TGTGCCAGCAGCTTAGCTACCCTGACAGGGGGCAACACCGGGGAGCTGTTTTTT. Translation: CASSLATLTGGNTGELFF. This chain uses TRBV7-8 with TRBJ2-2, with 10 nucleotides matching TRBD1. Germline CDR1 SGHVS, CDR2 FQNEAQ. J was trimmed by 2 bases and V by 0 bases; bases with no gene match: 6. The length of the CDR3 is 18 residues.

The chain carries TRBV6-5 and TRBJ1-3; D ambiguous. This CDR3 has 16 amino acids. Germline CDR1 MNHEY, CDR2 SVGAGI. The V gene lost 2 bases and the J gene lost 0 bases, with 11 bases spanning the gap. The CDR3 sequence: CASSYSGGDSGNTIYF. The CDR3 DNA follows: TGTGCCAGCAGTTACAGCGGTGGGGACTCTGGAAACACCATATATTTT.

V is TRBV9 and J is TRBJ1-6, with TRBD1 identical over 12 bases. Trimming took 4 bases from V and 12 from J; bases not matched to a gene: 5. This CDR3 comprises 14 residues. Germline values: CDR1 SGDLS, CDR2 YYNGEE. This CDR3 reads CASSRGQGAEPLHF. The DNA for the CDR3 is TGTGCCAGCAGCAGGGGACAGGGGGCGGAACCCCTCCACTTT. Variable domain in full (rest from reference TRBV9 and TRBJ1-6): DSGVTQTPKHLITATGQRVTLRCSPRSGDLSVYWYQQSLDQGLQFLIQYYNGEERAKGNILERFSAQQFPDLHSELNLSSLELGDSALYFCASSRGQGAEPLHFGNGTRLTVT.

This rearrangement joins TRBV7-9 to TRBJ1-2, with 8 positions matching TRBD1. Germline assignment: CDR1 SEHNR and CDR2 FQNEAQ (reference sequence). There are 15 residues in the CDR3. V dropped 5 bases and J dropped 2; count of bases not matched to a gene: 7. Here the CDR3 reads CASSPARTGNYGYTF. As DNA, the CDR3 is TGTGCCAGCAGCCCCGCTCGGACAGGGAACTATGGCTACACCTTC.

The V call is TRBV6-6, the J call TRBJ2-2; 12 bases fit TRBD2. V was pared by 5 bases and J by 3 bases, with 10 bases of the junction left unmatched. CDR1 is MNHNY and CDR2 is SVGAGI in the germline V gene (reference sequence). This CDR3 is built from 18 residues. In DNA form, the CDR3 reads TGTGCCAGCAGTCCGAACAGCCTAGCGGGGGGGTACACCGGGGAGCTGTTTTTT. This translates into CASSPNSLAGGYTGELFF.

A single count supports this clone. The genes are TRBV24-1 and TRBJ2-5; 11 bases align to TRBD2. V shed 4 bases and J 5 bases; nucleotides not matched to a gene: 11. Germline CDR1 reads KGHDR; CDR2 reads SFDVKD. This CDR3 region has 17 residues. CDR3 in amino acids: CATSDPTPTSGGETQYF. DNA for the CDR3: TGTGCCACCAGTGACCCCACGCCTACTAGCGGGGGCGAGACCCAGTACTTC.

This clone was seen a few times. V usage is TRBV6-5 and J usage is TRBJ2-7, with a possible D match to TRBD2 (6 bases). Germline assignment: CDR1 MNHEY and CDR2 SVGAGI. This CDR3 spans 14 amino acids. Trimming removed 2 bases at V and 2 bases at J, with 10 bases between. Written as DNA, the CDR3 is TGTGCCAGCAGTTACGATAGGACTACCTACGAGCAGTACTTC. Encoded protein: CASSYDRTTYEQYF.

The chain combines TRBV29-1 with TRBJ2-3; 14 nucleotides align to TRBD2. V was pared by 6 bases and J by 5 bases, with 4 bases of the junction left unmatched. Per germline, CDR1 SQVTM and CDR2 ANQGSEA. This CDR3 region has 14 residues. CDR3 region: CSVTGTSGGDTQYF. The CDR3 DNA reads TGCAGCGTAACGGGGACTAGCGGGGGAGATACGCAGTATTTT.

The CDR3: CASSFGGWETQYF. The CDR3 nucleotides are TGTGCCAGCAGCTTTGGGGGCTGGGAGACCCAGTACTTC. The chain joins TRBV7-2 to TRBJ2-5; D perhaps matches TRBD1 (6 bases). The CDR3 has 13 residues. The ends were cut back, 3 bases at V and 5 bases at J, with 10 bases in the middle. From germline, CDR1 is SGHTA and CDR2 FQGNSA.

The V and J genes are TRBV6-2 or TRBV6-3 and TRBJ1-6, with TRBD1 as a possible D gene (6 bases). This CDR3 has 19 amino acids. V lost 2 bases to trimming and J lost 1 base, with 18 bases between them. CDR1 is MNHEY and CDR2 is SVGEGT in the germline V gene. CDR3 in amino acids: CASSYAARGGASYNSPLHF. CDR3 in DNA: TGTGCCAGCAGTTACGCGGCCCGGGGGGGCGCGTCCTATAATTCACCCCTCCACTTT.

V is TRBV5-5 and J is TRBJ2-1, with 9 bases fitting TRBD2. The CDR3 is made up of 16 amino acids. V lost 4 bases to trimming and J lost 0 bases; unmatched junction nucleotides: 5. CDR1 SGHKS and CDR2 YYEKEE come from the germline V gene (reference sequence). The CDR3 is CASSAISGGSYNEQFF. The CDR3 DNA follows: TGTGCCAGCAGCGCGATTAGCGGGGGCTCCTACAATGAGCAGTTCTTC.

The V and J genes are TRBV15 and TRBJ2-5; 8 bases align to TRBD1. This CDR3 contains 16 residues. Unmatched junction bases numbered 7, after V lost 0 bases and J lost 4 bases. Per the germline V gene, CDR1 is LNHNV and CDR2 is YYDKDF (reference sequence). As DNA, the CDR3 is TGTGCCACCAGCAGAGATATCTCAGGACAGGGAGAGACCCAGTACTTC. Amino acids: CATSRDISGQGETQYF.

The chain links TRBV5-1 to TRBJ1-1, with no clear D. Trimming left V 4 bases short and J 3 bases short, with 10 bases between. This CDR3 comprises 13 residues. Germline loops: CDR1 SGHRS, CDR2 YFSETQ. Here the CDR3 DNA reads TGCGCCAGCAGCCTCAGATTCGACACTGAAGCTTTCTTT. Amino acids: CASSLRFDTEAFF.

The chain employs TRBV15 and TRBJ1-1, with unresolved D. The CDR3 is 13 residues long. Germline-derived CDR1 and CDR2 are LNHNV and YYDKDF (reference sequence). Between the trimmed V and J ends, which lost 0 bases and 9 bases, there was a span of 11 bases. The chain's CDR3 is CATSRDRNRKAFF. The CDR3 DNA reads as TGTGCCACCAGCAGAGATAGGAACAGAAAAGCTTTCTTT.

The chain carries TRBV11-2 and TRBJ1-2; 8 bases map to TRBD1. Germline CDR1 is SGHAT and CDR2 is FQNNGV. V was pared by 7 bases and J by 6 bases, with 7 bases of the junction left unmatched. The CDR3 has 13 residues. The CDR3 region is CASTPDRVNGYTF. DNA of the CDR3: TGTGCCAGCACACCGGACAGGGTTAATGGCTACACCTTC.